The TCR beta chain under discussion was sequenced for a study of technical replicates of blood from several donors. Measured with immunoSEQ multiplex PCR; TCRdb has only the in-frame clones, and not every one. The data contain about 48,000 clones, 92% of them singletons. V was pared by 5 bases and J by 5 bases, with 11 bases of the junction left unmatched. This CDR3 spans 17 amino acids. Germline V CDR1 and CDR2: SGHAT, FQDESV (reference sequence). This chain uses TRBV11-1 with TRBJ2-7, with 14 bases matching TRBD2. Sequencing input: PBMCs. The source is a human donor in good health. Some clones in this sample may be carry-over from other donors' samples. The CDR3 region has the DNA TGTGCCAGCAGCGCCCAATCCGGGACTAGCGGGAGTCACGAGCAGTACTTC. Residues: CASSAQSGTSGSHEQYF.